The 17 T cell receptor beta chains listed next were all sequenced from one sample in a study of blood T cell repertoires in COVID-19. Clones were read by immunoSEQ multiplex PCR, and TCRdb kept only the in-frame ones, dropping some. The table has about 150,000 clones, 86% seen once. Input material: PBMCs or T cells enriched from blood (not recorded which). The origin of the receptors is a man aged 50 to 59 who had recovered from COVID-19.

The rearrangement uses TRBV6-5 and TRBJ1-5; D uncertain. The length of the CDR3 is 15 residues. Germline CDR1 is MNHEY and CDR2 is SVGAGI. The V end was cut by 5 bases, the J end by 4 bases, with 15 bases between. CDR3 protein: CASSRLGSRNQPQHF. The CDR3 coding sequence is TGTGCCAGCAGTAGGCTGGGGAGTCGGAATCAGCCCCAGCATTTT.

The gene calls are TRBV15 and TRBJ1-2; 7 nucleotides align to TRBD1. The V gene's germline CDR1 is LNHNV and CDR2 YYDKDF (reference sequence). With 3 bases clipped from V and 2 bases from J, the junction kept 3 bases outside the gene matches. The CDR3 loop spans 14 amino acids. CDR3 sequence (DNA): TGTGCCACCAGCAGGATACAGGGGAACTATGGCTACACCTTC. It codes for CATSRIQGNYGYTF.

This rearrangement joins TRBV28 to TRBJ2-5; TRBD2 might be the D (5 bases). Germline V gene sequence: CDR1 MDHEN, CDR2 SYDVKM. The CDR3 is 14 amino acids. V lost 3 bases and J 5 bases, leaving 13 bases between the germline ends. The CDR3 DNA reads TGTGCCAGCAGTTTGACTCCCCGGAGGGAGACCCAGTACTTC. Encoded protein: CASSLTPRRETQYF.

This clone was seen at least ten times. The chain has TRBV28 and TRBJ1-5; 7 bases align to TRBD1. Per germline, CDR1 MDHEN and CDR2 SYDVKM. The CDR3 is 17 amino acids. After removal of 4 bases from V and 2 bases from J, the junction contained 11 bases not matched to a gene. CDR3 sequence: CASSSPRQGLRNQPQHF. DNA of the CDR3: TGTGCCAGCAGTTCCCCTAGACAGGGCTTACGCAATCAGCCCCAGCATTTT.

The chain couples TRBV3-1 (or the pseudogene TRBV3-2) to TRBJ1-1, with D perhaps TRBD1 (6 bases). V shed 0 bases and J shed 2 bases, with 19 bases lying between them. CDR3 length equals 18 residues. CDR1 and CDR2 from the germline V gene are LGHDT and YNNKEL (reference sequence). This chain's CDR3 is CASSQDRGRGGPNTEAFF. DNA for the CDR3: TGTGCCAGCAGCCAAGATCGTGGAAGGGGGGGCCCTAACACTGAAGCTTTCTTT.

CDR3 amino acids: CASDLSGTEAFF. For the CDR3, the DNA is TGTGCCAGCGACCTATCGGGGACTGAAGCTTTCTTT. The chain uses TRBV28 and TRBJ1-1; D remains ambiguous. From germline, CDR1 is MDHEN and CDR2 SYDVKM. V lost 8 bases to trimming and J lost 5 bases, with 12 bases between them. The CDR3 is 12 amino acids.

The V gene is TRBV28, the J gene TRBJ1-1; perhaps TRBD1 as D (5 bases). V was clipped by 1 base and J by 3 bases, with 9 bases between them. The germline V gene has CDR1 MDHEN and CDR2 SYDVKM. The CDR3 covers 14 residues. CDR3 nucleotide sequence: TGTGCCAGCAGTTTATCCCCAGGGCACACTGAAGCTTTCTTT. Translation: CASSLSPGHTEAFF.

This rearrangement joins TRBV6-5 to TRBJ1-5; 10 bases agree with TRBD1. This CDR3 has 15 residues. The germline gives CDR1 MNHEY, CDR2 SVGAGI. J lost 3 bases, V lost 5 bases, and 4 bases had no gene match. CDR3 amino acids: CASSRGTGVNQPQHF. CDR3 nucleotides: TGTGCCAGCAGTCGCGGGACAGGGGTCAATCAGCCCCAGCATTTT.

A word on this clone: Germline is not matched at one junction end, which may reflect a read error. The CDR3 loop is CASTLGQGNEKLFF. CDR3 coding DNA: TGTGCCAGCACTTTAGGGCAGGGTAATGAAAAACTGTTTTTT. This sequence joins TRBV28 and TRBJ1-4, with D perhaps TRBD1 (5 bases). This CDR3 spans 14 amino acids. Germline CDR1 MDHEN, CDR2 SYDVKM.

This clone occurred once. This CDR3 is CASSEGLRGNTIYF. CDR3 nucleotide sequence: TGTGCCAGCAGTGAAGGTCTTCGTGGAAACACCATATATTTT. V is TRBV6-1 and J is TRBJ1-3; D remains unclear. This CDR3 has 14 amino acids. Germline lookup yields CDR1 MNHNS and CDR2 SASEGT. The V and J ends lost 1 base and 3 bases respectively, with 7 bases between them.

The gene calls are TRBV6-4 and TRBJ2-2; 7 bases match TRBD2. V shed 3 bases and J 1 base; nucleotides not matched to a gene: 2. The CDR3 is 15 residues long. The germline V gene has CDR1 MRHNA and CDR2 SNTAGT. CDR3: CASSDSGGNTGELFF. The CDR3 bases are TGTGCCAGCAGTGATTCGGGAGGGAACACCGGGGAGCTGTTTTTT.

The chain links TRBV5-1 to TRBJ1-4, with TRBD1 as a possible D gene (6 bases). Germline V gene data show CDR1 as SGHRS and CDR2 as YFSETQ. V was cut by 4 bases and J by 5 bases, with 15 bases left in between. The CDR3 is 15 residues long. CDR3 in DNA: TGCGCCAGCAGCCAACCGGACAGTTCGAATGAAAAACTGTTTTTT. As protein: CASSQPDSSNEKLFF.

The chain has TRBV19 and TRBJ2-2, with TRBD2 as a possible D gene (6 bases). CDR1 is LNHDA and CDR2 is SQIVND in the germline V gene (reference sequence). V lost 11 bases, J lost 7 bases, and 14 bases lay in between. This CDR3 spans 12 amino acids. This chain's CDR3 is CAGLAEGGELFF. The CDR3 coding sequence is TGTGCCGGGTTAGCGGAGGGCGGGGAGCTGTTTTTT.

The chain uses TRBV19 and TRBJ1-2; TRBD1 aligns across 7 bases. Germline CDR1 and CDR2: LNHDA and SQIVND (reference sequence). The CDR3 extends over 14 amino acids. Trimming took 4 bases from V and 10 from J; bases not matched to a gene: 12. The CDR3, as DNA: TGTGCCAGTAGTACCGGGACAGCTGTTCCCTTCTACACCTTC. Protein: CASSTGTAVPFYTF.

The rearrangement uses TRBV6-1 and TRBJ2-3, with D tentatively TRBD2 (7 bases). Germline V gives CDR1 MNHNS, CDR2 SASEGT. Trimming took 0 bases from V and 0 from J, leaving 13 bases between them. CDR3 size: 17 residues. CDR3 DNA: TGTGCCAGCAGTGAAGCGCGGGGGCCCCAAAGCACAGATACGCAGTATTTT. Translating gives CASSEARGPQSTDTQYF.

In its sample, this clone was seen a few times. This chain connects TRBV28 to TRBJ1-5, with 7 bases identical to TRBD1. This CDR3 has 16 residues. Germline V gene sequence: CDR1 MDHEN, CDR2 SYDVKM. The J segment lost 3 bases and the V segment lost 5 bases, leaving 10 bases of the junction unmatched. CDR3 DNA sequence: TGTGCCAGCAGTCCCATGGGGCAGGGGGACAATCAGCCCCAGCATTTT. Protein: CASSPMGQGDNQPQHF.

This sequence joins TRBV5-1 and TRBJ2-2; a possible D gene is TRBD2 (6 bases). From germline, CDR1 is SGHRS and CDR2 YFSETQ. The CDR3 consists of 16 residues. V dropped 4 bases and J dropped 5 bases, with 18 bases sitting between them. The CDR3 DNA is TGCGCCAGCAGCCCCTACGTGGGAGGAGGGACCGGGGAGCTGTTTTTT. Encoded protein: CASSPYVGGGTGELFF.